Listed below are T cell receptor beta chains from one sample, sequenced in a study of radiation and T cells in renal cell carcinoma. The repertoire was sequenced with immunoSEQ multiplex PCR; TCRdb's copy has only in-frame clones and lacks some. The sample consists of 95,000 to 150,000 clones, 82% of them appearing once. The sequencing here drew on blood, taken from a patient whose treatment included radiotherapy and nephrectomy. These receptors were collected from an older woman with renal cell carcinoma. Both conserved end residues are part of each CDR3. A D gene is named only where the DNA matches it firmly. Part of the rows lack a size; the others show once, few, many or a class for expanded clones.

once	TRBJ1-6	14	TRBD1	TRBV6-1	TGTGCCAGCAATGGGGACAGCTATAATTCACCCCTCCACTTT	CASNGDSYNSPLHF
NA	TRBJ1-4	16	TRBD1	TRBV5-1	TGCGCCAGCAGCCCGGACAGGGGCCCGGCTAATGAAAAACTGTTTTTT	CASSPDRGPANEKLFF
NA	TRBJ1-1	15	NA	TRBV4-3	TGCGCCAGCAGCCAAGATCTGGGCAGGGGATTAGACGCTTTCTTT	CASSQDLGRGLDAFF
NA	TRBJ1-1	14	NA	TRBV18	TGTGCCAGCTCCCCTGGATACGAGAGCTCTGAAGCTTTCTTT	CASSPGYESSEAFF
few	TRBJ1-6	13	NA	TRBV19	TGTGCCAGTAGTATTTCGGGTGGTTCACCCCTCCACTTT	CASSISGGSPLHF
NA	TRBJ1-2	14	NA	TRBV11-2	TGTGCCAGCAGCTGGGACGTATCGGGCTATGGCTACACCTTC	CASSWDVSGYGYTF
NA	TRBJ2-3	12	NA	TRBV5-1	TGCGCCAGCAGCGACGTGGAGGATACGCAGTATTTT	CASSDVEDTQYF
NA	TRBJ1-2	15	TRBD1	TRBV28	TGTGCCAGCAGTGTGCCCGGACAGGGGGCGGGCGGCTACACCTTC	CASSVPGQGAGGYTF
NA	TRBJ1-3	15	TRBD1	TRBV6-6	TGTGCCAGCAGTTGGGGGGACAGCTCTGGAAACACCATATATTTT	CASSWGDSSGNTIYF
NA	TRBJ1-1	11	NA	TRBV18	TGTGCCAGCTCACCACCGGGTGAAGCTTTCTTT	CASSPPGEAFF
NA	TRBJ2-5	14	TRBD1	TRBV9	TGTGCCAGCAGCGCTAGGACAGGGGAAGAGACCCAGTACTTC	CASSARTGEETQYF
NA	TRBJ2-2	14	NA	TRBV18	TGTGCCAGCTCACCAAGTCGGGACACCGGGGAGCTGTTTTTT	CASSPSRDTGELFF
NA	TRBJ2-7	14	NA	TRBV27	TGTGCCAGCAGTTGGGGCTCAGTCCCCATGGAGCAGTACTTC	CASSWGSVPMEQYF
NA	TRBJ2-2	14	TRBD2	TRBV19	TGTGCCAGTAGCCCATTGGGAGGGGCCGGGGAGCTGTTTTTT	CASSPLGGAGELFF
NA	TRBJ2-7	14	NA	TRBV5-1	TGCGCCAGCAGCTTGGCTCTATCGAACTACGAGCAGTACTTC	CASSLALSNYEQYF
NA	TRBJ2-2	13	NA	TRBV11-3	TGTGCCAGCAGCTTAGCCGGTCCGGGGGAGCTGTTTTTT	CASSLAGPGELFF
NA	TRBJ1-4	14	TRBD1	TRBV6-5	TGTGCCAGCAGCGCGGACAGGGGTTTGGAAAAACTGTTTTTT	CASSADRGLEKLFF
few	TRBJ1-1	14	NA	TRBV29-1	TGCAGCGGGTTGACAGGACTCGGGAACACTGAAGCTTTCTTT	CSGLTGLGNTEAFF
NA	TRBJ1-5	13	NA	TRBV19	TGTGCCACGCAGGAGTATAGCAATCAGCCCCAGCATTTT	CATQEYSNQPQHF
NA	TRBJ2-2	15	NA	TRBV6-1	TGTGCCAGCAGTGAAGCCGATGGGGGGACCGGGGAGCTGTTTTTT	CASSEADGGTGELFF
NA	TRBJ2-3	15	NA	TRBV7-9	TGTGCCAGCAGCTTAGCGGCCAGGAGCACAGATACGCAGTATTTT	CASSLAARSTDTQYF
NA	TRBJ2-1	15	NA	TRBV7-9	TGTGCCAGCAGCCCTACAACCTACCGGGGGAATGAGCAGTTCTTC	CASSPTTYRGNEQFF
NA	TRBJ1-5	15	NA	TRBV9	TGTGCCAGCAGCGCCCGCGGAGATAGCAATCAGCCCCAGCATTTT	CASSARGDSNQPQHF
NA	TRBJ1-1	16	TRBD1	TRBV4-3	TGCGCCAGCAGCCAACCCCTCGGGACAGGGAACACTGAAGCTTTCTTT	CASSQPLGTGNTEAFF
NA	TRBJ1-2	13	NA	TRBV28	TGTGCCACCTCTTCGGGCAGGGAGAATGGCTACACCTTC	CATSSGRENGYTF
NA	TRBJ2-3	15	NA	TRBV5-1	TGCGCCAGCAGCGGGCTAGGCGGGGGCACAGATACGCAGTATTTT	CASSGLGGGTDTQYF
few	TRBJ2-1	12	NA	TRBV5-1	TGCGCCAGCAGCCGTACAGGACACGAGCAGTTCTTC	CASSRTGHEQFF
NA	TRBJ2-2	20	TRBD2	TRBV12-5	TGTGCTAGTGGTTTAAGCAGGGCCCCCTCGACTAGCGCTCTCACCGGGGAGCTGTTTTTT	CASGLSRAPSTSALTGELFF
NA	TRBJ2-4	15	NA	TRBV6-5	TGTGCCAGCAGGAATGGGGGCCCAGCCAAAAACATTCAGTACTTC	CASRNGGPAKNIQYF
NA	TRBJ1-3	12	NA	TRBV4-2	TGTGCCAGCAGCTTGAGGCAGAACACCATATATTTT	CASSLRQNTIYF
few	TRBJ1-1	14	NA	TRBV6-4	TGTGCCAGCAGGACCAGGCTGGCAAGGCCCGTAGCTTTCTTT	CASRTRLARPVAFF
few	TRBJ1-1	12	NA	TRBV25-1	TGTGCCAGCAGGATGGCTGGCACTGAAGCTTTCTTT	CASRMAGTEAFF
NA	TRBJ2-2	15	NA	TRBV6-1	TGTGCCAGCAGTGAAGATACGGGGCCGACCGGGGAGCTGTTTTTT	CASSEDTGPTGELFF
once	TRBJ2-7	14	TRBD1	TRBV6-5	TGTGCCAGCAGTTACGGCCAGGGGGTCTACGAGCAGTACTTC	CASSYGQGVYEQYF
NA	TRBJ2-1	14	NA	TRBV19	TGTGCCAGTAGTATACAGTTGGGGACCCCCGACGAGTTCTTC	CASSIQLGTPDEFF
NA	TRBJ1-1	14	TRBD1	TRBV5-1	TGTGCCAGCAGTTACGGGACAGGGGCCACTGAAGCTTTCTTT	CASSYGTGATEAFF
NA	TRBJ2-1	16	TRBD1	TRBV6-5	TGTGCCAGCAGTTCCGCCACAGGGGTCATTTACAATGAGCAGTTCTTC	CASSSATGVIYNEQFF
once	TRBJ2-5	16	TRBD1	TRBV5-1	TGCGCCAGCAGCTTCGGACAGGGGGCGATTCAAGAGTCCCAGTACTTC	CASSFGQGAIQESQYF